This entry is about one TCR beta chain. Per germline, CDR1 GTSNPN and CDR2 SVGIG (reference sequence). V lost 0 bases and J lost 5, with 12 bases in between. This CDR3 is 14 amino acids long. The source of the sample is a study of control samples from healthy donors and cancer patients. Libraries were prepared by immunoSEQ multiplex PCR; TCRdb keeps only in-frame clonotypes and omits some of them. The repertoire includes 80,000 to 100,000 clones, about four fifths of them detected once, and about 10% sits in the top ten. The chain uses TRBV30 and TRBJ2-3; perhaps TRBD2 as D (6 bases). Sequencing used blood. This receptor was taken from a young woman in good health. The CDR3 DNA follows: TGTGCCTGGAGTGTAGGCGGGGATGTAGATACGCAGTATTTT. It specifies CAWSVGGDVDTQYF.